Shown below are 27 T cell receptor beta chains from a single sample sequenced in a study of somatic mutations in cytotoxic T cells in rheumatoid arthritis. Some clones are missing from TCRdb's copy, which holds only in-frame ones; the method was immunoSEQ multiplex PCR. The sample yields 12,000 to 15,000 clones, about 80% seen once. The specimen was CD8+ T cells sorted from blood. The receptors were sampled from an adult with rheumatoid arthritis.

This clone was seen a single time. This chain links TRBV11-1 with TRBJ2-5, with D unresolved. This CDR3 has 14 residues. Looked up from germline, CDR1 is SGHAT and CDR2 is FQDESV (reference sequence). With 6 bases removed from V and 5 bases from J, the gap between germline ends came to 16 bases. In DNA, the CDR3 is TGTGCCAGCAGGTCTCCCGTAGTTGGGGAGACCCAGTACTTC. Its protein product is CASRSPVVGETQYF.

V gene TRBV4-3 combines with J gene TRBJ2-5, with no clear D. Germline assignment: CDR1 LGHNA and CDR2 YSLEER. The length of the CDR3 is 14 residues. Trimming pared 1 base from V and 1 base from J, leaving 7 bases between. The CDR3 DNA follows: TGCGCCAGCAGCCAAGGTCCGGGCCAAGAGACCCAGTACTTC. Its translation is CASSQGPGQETQYF.

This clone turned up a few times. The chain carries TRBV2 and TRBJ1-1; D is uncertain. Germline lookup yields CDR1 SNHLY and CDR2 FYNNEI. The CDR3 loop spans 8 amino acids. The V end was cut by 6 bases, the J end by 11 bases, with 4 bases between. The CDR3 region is CASRDAFF. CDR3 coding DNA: TGTGCCAGCAGGGATGCTTTCTTT.

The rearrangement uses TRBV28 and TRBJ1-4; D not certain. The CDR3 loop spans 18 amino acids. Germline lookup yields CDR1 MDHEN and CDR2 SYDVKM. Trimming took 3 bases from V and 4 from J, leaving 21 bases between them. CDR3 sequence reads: CASSFSPYWATHNEKLFF. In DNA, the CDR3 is TGTGCCAGCAGTTTCTCTCCCTACTGGGCGACCCATAATGAAAAACTGTTTTTT.

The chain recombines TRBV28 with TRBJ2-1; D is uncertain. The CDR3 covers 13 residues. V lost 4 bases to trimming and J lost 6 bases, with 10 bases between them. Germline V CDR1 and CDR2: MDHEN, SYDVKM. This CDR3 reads CASSWRPANEQFF. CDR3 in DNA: TGTGCCAGCAGTTGGCGGCCGGCCAATGAGCAGTTCTTC.

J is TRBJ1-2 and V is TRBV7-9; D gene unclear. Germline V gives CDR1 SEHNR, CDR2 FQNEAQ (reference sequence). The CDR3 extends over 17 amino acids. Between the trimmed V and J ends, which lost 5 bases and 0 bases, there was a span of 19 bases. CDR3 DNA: TGTGCCAGCAGCCCACCTAGCTCCCAGTTAGCTAACTATGGCTACACCTTC. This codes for CASSPPSSQLANYGYTF.

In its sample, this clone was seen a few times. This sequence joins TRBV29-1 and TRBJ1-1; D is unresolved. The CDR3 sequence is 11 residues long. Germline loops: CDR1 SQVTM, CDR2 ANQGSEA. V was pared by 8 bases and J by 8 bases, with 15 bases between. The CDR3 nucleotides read TGCAGCCCTGGCCCCCAAGCCGAAGCTTTCTTT. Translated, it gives CSPGPQAEAFF.

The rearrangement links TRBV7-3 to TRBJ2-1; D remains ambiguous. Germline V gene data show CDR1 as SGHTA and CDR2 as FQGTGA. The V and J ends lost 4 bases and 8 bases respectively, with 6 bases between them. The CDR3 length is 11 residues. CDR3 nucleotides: TGTGCCAGCAGCTCTTCCGATGAGCAGTTCTTC. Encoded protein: CASSSSDEQFF.

The CDR3 loop is CAISESTSVLYEQYF. As DNA, the CDR3 is TGTGCCATCAGTGAGTCGACTAGCGTGCTCTACGAGCAGTACTTC. V gene TRBV10-3 combines with J gene TRBJ2-7; 8 positions agree with TRBD2. The CDR3 sequence is 15 residues long. V gave up 0 bases and J gave up 3 bases; unmatched junction bases: 4. The germline gives CDR1 ENHRY, CDR2 SYGVKD.

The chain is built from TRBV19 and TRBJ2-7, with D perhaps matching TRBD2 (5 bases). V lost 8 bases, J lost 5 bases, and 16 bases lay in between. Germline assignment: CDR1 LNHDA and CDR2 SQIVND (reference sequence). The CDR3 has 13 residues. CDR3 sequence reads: CASGGSPWDEQYF. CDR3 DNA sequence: TGTGCCAGTGGCGGGTCCCCTTGGGACGAGCAGTACTTC.

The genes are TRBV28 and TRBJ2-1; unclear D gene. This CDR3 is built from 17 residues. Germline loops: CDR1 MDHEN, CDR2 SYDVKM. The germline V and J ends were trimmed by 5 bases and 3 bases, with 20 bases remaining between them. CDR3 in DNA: TGTGCCAGCAGTCCAGTGGTGGTCCTTGATAACTACAATGAGCAGTTCTTC. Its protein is CASSPVVVLDNYNEQFF.

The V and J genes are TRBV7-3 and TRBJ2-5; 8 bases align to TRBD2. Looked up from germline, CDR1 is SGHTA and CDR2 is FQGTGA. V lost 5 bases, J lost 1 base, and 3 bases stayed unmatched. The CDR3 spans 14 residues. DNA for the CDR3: TGTGCCAGCAGCCCCGGGGGGGGCCAAGAGACCCAGTACTTC. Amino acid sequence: CASSPGGGQETQYF.

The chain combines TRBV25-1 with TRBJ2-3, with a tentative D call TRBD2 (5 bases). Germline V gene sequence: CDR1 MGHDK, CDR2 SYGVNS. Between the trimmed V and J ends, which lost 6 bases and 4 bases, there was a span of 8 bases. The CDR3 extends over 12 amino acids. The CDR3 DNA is TGTGCCAGCAGGCGGGCGGCAGATACGCAGTATTTT. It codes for CASRRAADTQYF.

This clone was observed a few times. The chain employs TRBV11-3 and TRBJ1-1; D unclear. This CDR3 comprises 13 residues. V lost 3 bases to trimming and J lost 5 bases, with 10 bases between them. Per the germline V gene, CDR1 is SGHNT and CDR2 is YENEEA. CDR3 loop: CASSFGVGTEAFF. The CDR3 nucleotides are TGTGCCAGCAGCTTCGGGGTTGGAACTGAAGCTTTCTTT.

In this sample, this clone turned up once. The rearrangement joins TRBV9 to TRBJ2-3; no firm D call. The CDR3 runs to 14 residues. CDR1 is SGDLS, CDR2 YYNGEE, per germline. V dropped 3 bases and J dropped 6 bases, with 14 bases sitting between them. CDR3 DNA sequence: TGTGCCAGCAGCGCCCCCCGGGTGGGGGATACGCAGTATTTT. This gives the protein CASSAPRVGDTQYF. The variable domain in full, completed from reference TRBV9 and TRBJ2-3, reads DSGVTQTPKHLITATGQRVTLRCSPRSGDLSVYWYQQSLDQGLQFLIQYYNGEERAKGNILERFSAQQFPDLHSELNLSSLELGDSALYFCASSAPRVGDTQYFGPGTRLTVL.

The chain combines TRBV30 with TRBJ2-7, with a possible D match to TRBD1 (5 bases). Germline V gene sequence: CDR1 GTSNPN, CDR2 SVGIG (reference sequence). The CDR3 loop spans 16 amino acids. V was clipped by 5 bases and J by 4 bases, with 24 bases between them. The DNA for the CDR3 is TGTGCCTGGGGACAAAATAGACTGGGCCCGTCTTACGAGCAGTACTTC. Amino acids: CAWGQNRLGPSYEQYF. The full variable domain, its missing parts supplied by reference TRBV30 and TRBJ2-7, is SQTIHQWPATLVQPVGSPLSLECTVEGTSNPNLYWYRQAAGRGLQLLFYSVGIGQISSEVPQNLSASRPQDRQFILSSKKLLLSDSGFYLCAWGQNRLGPSYEQYFGPGTRLTVT.

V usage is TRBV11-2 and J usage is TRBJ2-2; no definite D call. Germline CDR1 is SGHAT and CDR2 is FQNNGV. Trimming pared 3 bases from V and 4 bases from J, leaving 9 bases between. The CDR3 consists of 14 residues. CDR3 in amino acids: CASSLGLSTGELFF. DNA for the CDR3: TGTGCCAGCAGCTTGGGCTTATCCACCGGGGAGCTGTTTTTT.

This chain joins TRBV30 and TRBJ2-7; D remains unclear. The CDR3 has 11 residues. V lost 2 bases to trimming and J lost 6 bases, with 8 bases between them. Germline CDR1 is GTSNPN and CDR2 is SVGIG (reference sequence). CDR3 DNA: TGTGCCTGGAGTACCCTGAGCGAGCAGTACTTC. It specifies CAWSTLSEQYF.

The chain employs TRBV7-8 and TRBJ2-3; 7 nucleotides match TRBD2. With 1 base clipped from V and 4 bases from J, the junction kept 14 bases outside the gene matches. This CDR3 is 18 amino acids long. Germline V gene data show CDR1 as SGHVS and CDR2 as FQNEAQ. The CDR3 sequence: CASSLGRDFGGGSDTQYF. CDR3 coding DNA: TGTGCCAGCAGCTTAGGGAGGGATTTTGGCGGGGGATCAGATACGCAGTATTTT.

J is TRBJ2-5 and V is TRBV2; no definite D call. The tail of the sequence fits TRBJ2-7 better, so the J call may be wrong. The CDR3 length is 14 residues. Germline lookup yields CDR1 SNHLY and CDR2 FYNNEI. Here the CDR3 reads CASSETPSSYEQYF. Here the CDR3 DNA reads TGTGCCAGCAGTGAAACGCCGAGCTCCTACGAGCAGTACTTC.

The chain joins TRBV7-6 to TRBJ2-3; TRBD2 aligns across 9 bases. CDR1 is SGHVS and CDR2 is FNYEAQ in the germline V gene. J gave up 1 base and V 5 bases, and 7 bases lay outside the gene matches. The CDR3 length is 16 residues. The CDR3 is CASSLAGGPGTDTQYF. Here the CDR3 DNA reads TGTGCCAGCAGCCTTGCGGGGGGGCCGGGCACAGATACGCAGTATTTT.

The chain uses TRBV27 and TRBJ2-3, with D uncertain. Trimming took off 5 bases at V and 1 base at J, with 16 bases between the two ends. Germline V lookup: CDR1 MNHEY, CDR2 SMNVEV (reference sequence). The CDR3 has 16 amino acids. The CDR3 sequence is CASSPLETSGTDTQYF. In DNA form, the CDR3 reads TGTGCCAGCAGTCCCTTAGAAACCTCTGGCACAGATACGCAGTATTTT.

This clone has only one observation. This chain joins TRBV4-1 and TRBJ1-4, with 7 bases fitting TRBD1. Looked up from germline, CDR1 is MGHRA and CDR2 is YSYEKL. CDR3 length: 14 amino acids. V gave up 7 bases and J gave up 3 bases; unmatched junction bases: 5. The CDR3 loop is CASTQGVANEKLFF. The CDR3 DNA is TGCGCCAGCACCCAGGGGGTGGCTAATGAAAAACTGTTTTTT.

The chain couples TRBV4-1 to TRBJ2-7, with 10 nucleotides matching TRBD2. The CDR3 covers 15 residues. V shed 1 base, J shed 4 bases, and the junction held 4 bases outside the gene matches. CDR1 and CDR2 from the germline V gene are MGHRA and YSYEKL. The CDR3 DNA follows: TGCGCCAGCAGCCAAGGTCCGGGACTAGCGTACGAGCAGTACTTC. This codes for CASSQGPGLAYEQYF.

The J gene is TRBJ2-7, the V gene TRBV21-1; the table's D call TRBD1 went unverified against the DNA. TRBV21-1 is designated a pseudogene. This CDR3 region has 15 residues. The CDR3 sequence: CASSLAEARGDEQYF. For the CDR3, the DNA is TGTGCCAGCAGTCTCGCCGAGGCCAGGGGCGACGAGCAGTACTTC.

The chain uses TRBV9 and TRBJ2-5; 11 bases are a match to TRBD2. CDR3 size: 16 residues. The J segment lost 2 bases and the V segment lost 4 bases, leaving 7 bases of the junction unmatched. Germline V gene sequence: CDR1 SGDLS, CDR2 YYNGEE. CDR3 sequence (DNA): TGTGCCAGCAGCCTAGCGGGGGGCTTGGGGCAAGAGACCCAGTACTTC. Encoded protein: CASSLAGGLGQETQYF.

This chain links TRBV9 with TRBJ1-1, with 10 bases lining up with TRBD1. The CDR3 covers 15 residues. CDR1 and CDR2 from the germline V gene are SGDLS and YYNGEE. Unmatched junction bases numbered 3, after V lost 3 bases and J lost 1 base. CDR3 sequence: CASSGRQGANTEAFF. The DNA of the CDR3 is TGTGCCAGCAGCGGCAGACAGGGGGCGAACACTGAAGCTTTCTTT.